A few counts support the clone carrying this TCR beta chain. Its antigen is undetermined. This sample is part of a study of T-cell memory formation after mild COVID-19. Study-level findings and limits: Contracting CD4+ clones sat mainly in CM and EM; CD8+ in EMRA. Whereas later expanders leaned CD4+, clones contracting day 15 to 85 showed a balanced CD4/CD8 makeup.

This CDR3 has 16 residues. CDR1 is SEHNR, CDR2 FQNEAQ, per germline (reference sequence). The J segment lost 8 bases and the V segment lost 5 bases, leaving 8 bases of the junction unmatched. TCRdb passed the 5' RACE reads through MiXCR, listing each CDR3 protein once. The table has some 270,000 distinct CDR3 sequences, 15% seen once. The sample comprised PBMCs or a T cell subset sorted from them (not recorded which). This receptor was taken from an adult woman who had mild COVID-19 (a few samples of this study predate the infection). Cell type and time point are not known. This chain connects TRBV7-9 to TRBJ2-1; TRBD2 matches at 14 bases. The CDR3 DNA reads TGTGCCAGCAGCGGACCGGGACTAGCGGGAGTGGATGAGCAGTTCTTC. Translating it yields CASSGPGLAGVDEQFF.